A single sample gave rise to the 27 T cell receptor beta chains below, sequenced in a study of T cell repertoires in cytomegalovirus infection. TCRdb recomputed calls from the reads with MiXCR, one row per CDR3 protein. This table has hundreds of thousands of distinct CDR3 sequences, about 33% appearing once. What these receptors recognize is not known. Sequenced here: cultured CD8+ T cells from PBMCs, sampled from culture after CMV antigen stimulation. These receptors were taken from a human donor in good health (CMV status not recorded). Some clones in this sample may be carry-over from other donors' samples.

This clonotype was counted a few times. The V call is TRBV2, the J call TRBJ1-5, with a possible D match to TRBD1 (5 bases). The V gene lost 4 bases and the J gene lost 3 bases, with 13 bases spanning the gap. Germline V CDR1 and CDR2: SNHLY, FYNNEI. The CDR3 length is 15 residues. In nucleotides, the CDR3 is TGTGCCAGCAGTGGAGGGAGGGGAGCCAATCAGCCCCAGCATTTT. Amino acids: CASSGGRGANQPQHF.

The chain is built from TRBV7-9 and TRBJ1-3, with D uncertain. In germline, CDR1 is SEHNR, CDR2 FQNEAQ (reference sequence). The CDR3 spans 16 residues. V dropped 4 bases and J dropped 4 bases, with 17 bases sitting between them. The CDR3 loop reads CASSSLDTLSGNTIYF. The CDR3 bases are TGTGCCAGCAGCTCTCTAGATACGCTCTCGGGAAACACCATATATTTT.

The chain uses TRBV27 and TRBJ2-1; D remains ambiguous. CDR1 and CDR2 (germline): MNHEY, SMNVEV (reference sequence). The CDR3 is 13 amino acids. V lost 6 bases and J 3 bases, leaving 9 bases between the germline ends. Written as DNA, the CDR3 is TGTGCCAGCAGACGAGAAGTCTACAATGAGCAGTTCTTC. Amino acid sequence: CASRREVYNEQFF.

A few counts support this clonotype. V usage is TRBV5-6 and J usage is TRBJ2-7; no clear D. V was cut by 5 bases and J by 6 bases, with 15 bases left in between. In germline, CDR1 is SGHDT, CDR2 YYEEEE. This CDR3 is built from 13 residues. This CDR3 is CASSSILLGEQYV. CDR3 coding DNA: TGTGCCAGCAGTTCCATTCTTTTGGGCGAGCAGTACGTC.

The sample holds many counts of this clonotype. The V call is TRBV7-9, the J call TRBJ1-5; no firm D call. The CDR3 spans 15 residues. Germline V gene data show CDR1 as SEHNR and CDR2 as FQNEAQ (reference sequence). V lost 5 bases and J 0 bases, leaving 11 bases between the germline ends. The CDR3, as DNA: TGTGCCAGCAGCCCGGGCCTCTATAGCAATCAGCCCCAGCATTTT. It is translated as CASSPGLYSNQPQHF.

This clonotype has ten or more counts. In DNA, the CDR3 is TGTGCCAGCAGCCGGGACAGGGGAGAAATAGGCACTGAAGCTTTCTTT. This codes for CASSRDRGEIGTEAFF. This sequence joins TRBV6-6 and TRBJ1-1, with 10 positions matching TRBD1. V shed 6 bases, J shed 4 bases, and the junction held 11 bases outside the gene matches. The CDR3 runs 16 residues. CDR1 and CDR2 (germline): MNHNY, SVGAGI (reference sequence).

This clonotype turned up a few times. V usage is TRBV20-1 and J usage is TRBJ1-1, with 8 bases aligning to TRBD1. J gave up 3 bases and V 6 bases, and 6 bases lay outside the gene matches. Germline CDR1 and CDR2: DFQATT and SNEGSKA (reference sequence). CDR3 length: 13 amino acids. CDR3 coding DNA: TGCAGTGCCTCCGGACAGGGTCACACTGAAGCTTTCTTT. This translates into CSASGQGHTEAFF.

V and J are TRBV5-6 and TRBJ2-1, with D possibly matching TRBD2 (7 bases). The CDR3 totals 17 residues. The germline V and J ends were trimmed by 4 bases and 2 bases, with 19 bases remaining between them. The V gene's germline CDR1 is SGHDT and CDR2 YYEEEE. The CDR3 coding sequence is TGTGCCAGCAGCCCTTCTTGGCGGGGGCCAACCTACAATGAGCAGTTCTTC. This sequence encodes CASSPSWRGPTYNEQFF.

V gene TRBV6-6 combines with J gene TRBJ2-1; D is possibly TRBD1 (6 bases). Germline V gene data show CDR1 as MNHNY and CDR2 as SVGAGI (reference sequence). The V end lost 0 bases, the J end lost 8 bases, and 14 bases lay between the germline ends. The CDR3 runs to 15 residues. This CDR3 is CASSYSAGDVDEQFF. The CDR3 DNA follows: TGTGCCAGCAGTTACTCGGCAGGGGATGTCGATGAGCAGTTCTTC.

The chain employs TRBV7-9 and TRBJ2-1; a weak D match, TRBD1 (6 bases). The germline gives CDR1 SEHNR, CDR2 FQNEAQ (reference sequence). V gave up 8 bases and J gave up 5 bases, with 10 bases separating them. This CDR3 has 12 amino acids. CDR3 amino acids: CASQQGNNEQFF. The CDR3 coding sequence is TGTGCCAGCCAACAGGGAAACAATGAGCAGTTCTTC.

As to this clonotype: The junction does not match germline at one end; this may be a read error. The V call is TRBV28, the J call TRBJ2-1; TRBD1 aligns across 7 bases. The germline CDR1 and CDR2 sequences are MDHEN and SYDVKM. The CDR3 loop spans 15 amino acids. CDR3 sequence: CVSNKFGTAHNEQFF. The CDR3, as DNA: TGTGTCAGCAACAAATTCGGGACAGCCCACAATGAGCAGTTCTTC. Filled out from reference TRBV28 and TRBJ2-1, the complete variable domain reads DVKVTQSSRYLVKRTGEKVFLECVQDMDHENMFWYRQDPGLGLRLIYFSYDVKMKEKGDIPEGYSVSREKKERFSLILESASTNQTSMYLCVSNKFGTAHNEQFFGPGTRLTVL.

This clonotype came up a few times. The chain has TRBV5-1 and TRBJ2-5, with 7 bases matching TRBD2. This CDR3 contains 16 residues. Germline values: CDR1 SGHRS, CDR2 YFSETQ. Trimming at V came to 4 bases and at J to 3 bases, leaving 12 bases not matched to a gene. The CDR3 coding sequence is TGCGCCAGCAGCCGTTATACTAGCGCTCTGGAAGAGACCCAGTACTTC. The encoded protein is CASSRYTSALEETQYF.

The chain carries TRBV7-6 and TRBJ1-5, with D perhaps matching TRBD1 (5 bases). CDR1 and CDR2 (germline): SGHVS, FNYEAQ. V lost 1 base and J 1 base, leaving 14 bases between the germline ends. The length of the CDR3 is 17 residues. The CDR3 protein is CASSLESGPGSNQPQHF. Written as DNA, the CDR3 is TGTGCCAGCAGCTTAGAATCCGGGCCAGGGAGCAATCAGCCCCAGCATTTT.

The sample holds many counts of this clonotype. The chain joins TRBV7-2 to TRBJ2-1; 7 bases are a match to TRBD2. CDR1 is SGHTA and CDR2 is FQGNSA in the germline V gene. J lost 0 bases, V lost 7 bases, and 6 bases had no gene match. The CDR3 has 15 residues. The CDR3: CASMPGLFSYNEQFF. As DNA, the CDR3 is TGTGCCAGCATGCCGGGACTATTCTCCTACAATGAGCAGTTCTTC.

The V gene is TRBV27, the J gene TRBJ1-6; D gene uncertain. Trimming removed 11 bases from V and 10 bases from J, with 9 bases in between. Germline values: CDR1 MNHEY, CDR2 SMNVEV (reference sequence). This CDR3 has 10 amino acids. DNA of the CDR3: TGTGCCGCAGGCGGCTCACCCCTCCACTTT. As protein: CAAGGSPLHF.

The chain recombines TRBV4-1 with TRBJ1-2, with D uncertain. This CDR3 is built from 15 residues. Germline V CDR1 and CDR2: MGHRA, YSYEKL. V lost 0 bases and J lost 4, with 12 bases in between. This chain's CDR3 is CASSQDLPPSYGYTF. CDR3 DNA sequence: TGCGCCAGCAGCCAAGATCTTCCACCGAGCTATGGCTACACCTTC.

CDR3 loop: CAISDPLASHTIYF. The CDR3 DNA reads TGTGCCATCAGTGATCCCCTTGCTAGCCACACCATATATTTT. The chain combines TRBV10-3 with TRBJ1-3; D is undetermined. V gave up 3 bases and J gave up 8 bases, with 14 bases separating them. The CDR3 consists of 14 residues. Germline V CDR1 and CDR2: ENHRY, SYGVKD.

This clonotype was detected only a few times. The CDR3 sequence: CASSLTGLEEQYF. DNA of the CDR3: TGCGCCAGCAGCTTGACAGGGCTGGAAGAGCAGTACTTC. The V and J genes are TRBV5-1 and TRBJ2-7; D is perhaps TRBD1 (6 bases). Germline V gene sequence: CDR1 SGHRS, CDR2 YFSETQ. Trimming removed 1 base at V and 7 bases at J, with 12 bases between. There are 13 residues in the CDR3.

This clonotype has a handful of counts. The genes are TRBV28 and TRBJ2-3; 13 bases align to TRBD2. The CDR3 length is 16 residues. The germline gives CDR1 MDHEN, CDR2 SYDVKM. Trimming at V came to 4 bases and at J to 2 bases, leaving 3 bases not matched to a gene. For the CDR3, the DNA is TGTGCCAGCAGTTGGACTAGCGGGGGCATCACAGATACGCAGTATTTT. Amino acids: CASSWTSGGITDTQYF. Full variable domain (outside the CDR3, taken from reference TRBV28 and TRBJ2-3): DVKVTQSSRYLVKRTGEKVFLECVQDMDHENMFWYRQDPGLGLRLIYFSYDVKMKEKGDIPEGYSVSREKKERFSLILESASTNQTSMYLCASSWTSGGITDTQYFGPGTRLTVL.

This rearrangement joins TRBV6-6 to TRBJ2-7; D uncertain. This CDR3 is built from 14 residues. V lost 5 bases, J lost 7 bases, and 18 bases lay in between. CDR1 and CDR2 from the germline V gene are MNHNY and SVGAGI (reference sequence). CDR3 sequence (DNA): TGTGCCAGCAGTGGGTACCTACTGGTGGGAGAGCAGTACGTC. This sequence encodes CASSGYLLVGEQYV.

A remark on this clonotype: At one end the junction does not follow the germline gene, possibly because of a read error. This chain joins TRBV4-1 and TRBJ2-3; D remains unclear. Germline CDR1 MGHRA, CDR2 YSYEKL. This CDR3 comprises 16 residues. The CDR3 region is CTSSQIPQASTDTQYF. In nucleotides, the CDR3 is TGCACCAGCAGCCAAATACCGCAGGCGAGCACAGATACGCAGTATTTT.

CDR3 sequence: CASKQGAGYTF. The CDR3, as DNA: TGTGCCAGCAAACAGGGAGCCGGCTACACCTTC. This rearrangement joins TRBV6-5 to TRBJ1-2, with D perhaps matching TRBD1 (6 bases). V lost 7 bases and J 8 bases, leaving 11 bases between the germline ends. Germline V lookup: CDR1 MNHEY, CDR2 SVGAGI. The CDR3 runs to 11 residues.

J is TRBJ2-7 and V is TRBV10-3, with 7 bases identical to TRBD1. The V gene end was trimmed by 0 bases and the J gene end by 3 bases; junction bases not matched to a gene: 5. The CDR3 has 15 amino acids. Germline assignment: CDR1 ENHRY and CDR2 SYGVKD. The CDR3 here is CAISESRDRDYEQYF. The CDR3 DNA reads TGTGCCATCAGTGAGTCGAGGGACAGAGACTACGAGCAGTACTTC.

The chain links TRBV11-1 to TRBJ2-5; TRBD2 agrees at 7 bases. There are 16 residues in the CDR3. Germline V gene data show CDR1 as SGHAT and CDR2 as FQDESV (reference sequence). J gave up 3 bases and V 5 bases, and 12 bases lay outside the gene matches. This CDR3 is CASSRPRGGSEETQYF. Here the CDR3 DNA reads TGTGCCAGCAGCCGGCCCCGGGGAGGGTCGGAAGAGACCCAGTACTTC. The whole variable domain, remainder taken from reference TRBV11-1 and TRBJ2-5, is EAEVAQSPRYKITEKSQAVAFWCDPISGHATLYWYRQILGQGPELLVQFQDESVVDDSQLPKDRFSAERLKGVDSTLKIQPAELGDSAMYLCASSRPRGGSEETQYFGPGTRLLVL.

The chain recombines TRBV12-3 or TRBV12-4 with TRBJ1-1; perhaps TRBD1 as D (6 bases). The CDR3 contains 15 residues. Between the trimmed V and J ends, which lost 7 bases and 4 bases, there was a span of 19 bases. Here the CDR3 DNA reads TGTGCCAGCATAATACTTCAGGGGCAGGCCACTGAAGCTTTCTTT. As protein: CASIILQGQATEAFF.

V usage is TRBV7-8 and J usage is TRBJ2-3, with a possible D match to TRBD2 (6 bases). The germline V gene encodes CDR1 SGHVS and CDR2 FQNEAQ. The ends were cut back, 5 bases at V and 1 base at J, with 22 bases in the middle. This CDR3 spans 18 amino acids. The CDR3 nucleotides read TGTGCCAGCAGCCCGTCCAGTCCGGGAGTGTCTCGCACAGATACGCAGTATTTT. Amino acid sequence: CASSPSSPGVSRTDTQYF.

This clonotype was observed a few times. The chain combines TRBV27 with TRBJ1-6; possible D gene TRBD1, 6 bases. V lost 0 bases to trimming and J lost 8 bases, with 11 bases between them. This CDR3 is built from 15 residues. Germline CDR1 MNHEY, CDR2 SMNVEV (reference sequence). The CDR3 DNA is TGTGCCAGCAGTTTATCGCACAGGGATGATTCACCCCTCCACTTT. This encodes CASSLSHRDDSPLHF.